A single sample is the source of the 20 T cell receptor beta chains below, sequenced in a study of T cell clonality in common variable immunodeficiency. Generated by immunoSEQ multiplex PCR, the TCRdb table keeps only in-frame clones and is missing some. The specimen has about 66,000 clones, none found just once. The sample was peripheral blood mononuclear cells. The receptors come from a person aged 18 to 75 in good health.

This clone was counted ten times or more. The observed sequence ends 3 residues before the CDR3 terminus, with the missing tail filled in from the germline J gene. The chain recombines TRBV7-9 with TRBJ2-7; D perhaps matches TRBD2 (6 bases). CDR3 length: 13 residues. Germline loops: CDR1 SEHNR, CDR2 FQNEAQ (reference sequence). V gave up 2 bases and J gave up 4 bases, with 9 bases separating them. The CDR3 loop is CASSLSGGYEQYF. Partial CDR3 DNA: TGTGCCAGCAGCTTATCCGGGGGATACGAG.

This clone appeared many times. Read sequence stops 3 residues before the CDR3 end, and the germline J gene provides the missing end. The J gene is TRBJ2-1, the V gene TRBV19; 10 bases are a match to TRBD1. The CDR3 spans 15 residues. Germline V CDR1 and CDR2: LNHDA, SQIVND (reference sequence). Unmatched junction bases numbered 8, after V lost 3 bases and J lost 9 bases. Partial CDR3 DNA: TGTGCCAGTAGTATGATAGGACAGGGGGAGGTTGAG. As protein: CASSMIGQGEVE. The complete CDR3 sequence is CASSMIGQGEVEQFF.

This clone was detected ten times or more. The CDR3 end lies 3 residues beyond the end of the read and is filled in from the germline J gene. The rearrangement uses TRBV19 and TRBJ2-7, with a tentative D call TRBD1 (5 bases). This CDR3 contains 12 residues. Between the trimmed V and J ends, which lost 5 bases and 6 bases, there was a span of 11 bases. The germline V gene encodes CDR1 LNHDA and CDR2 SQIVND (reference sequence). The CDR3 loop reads CASSPDKREQYF. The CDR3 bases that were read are TGTGCCAGTAGTCCGGACAAACGCGAG.

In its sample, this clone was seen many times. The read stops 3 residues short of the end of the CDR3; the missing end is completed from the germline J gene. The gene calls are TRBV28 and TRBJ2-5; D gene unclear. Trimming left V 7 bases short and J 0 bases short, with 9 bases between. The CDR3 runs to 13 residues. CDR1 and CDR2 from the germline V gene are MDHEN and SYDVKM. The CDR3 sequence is CASNTANQETQYF. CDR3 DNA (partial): TGTGCCAGCAACACAGCAAACCAAGAGACC.

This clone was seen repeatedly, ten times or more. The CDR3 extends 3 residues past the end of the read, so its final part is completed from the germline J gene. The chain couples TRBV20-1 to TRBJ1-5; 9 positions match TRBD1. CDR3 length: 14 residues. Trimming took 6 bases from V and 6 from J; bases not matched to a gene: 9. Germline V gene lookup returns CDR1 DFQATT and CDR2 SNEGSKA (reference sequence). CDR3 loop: CSAQDRGGSQPQHF. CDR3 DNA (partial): TGCAGTGCGCAGGACAGGGGAGGGAGTCAGCCC.

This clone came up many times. Incomplete CDR3 DNA: TGTGCCAGCAGTGACAACTCTTGGGATACG. This codes for CASSDNSWDT. The entire CDR3 protein is CASSDNSWDTQYF. The rearrangement uses TRBV6-4 and TRBJ2-3; no reliable D call. The DNA ends 3 residues before the CDR3 does, and the rest of the CDR3 is filled in from the germline J gene. This CDR3 is 13 amino acids long. V lost 2 bases to trimming and J lost 6 bases, with 9 bases between them. Germline CDR1 MRHNA, CDR2 SNTAGT.

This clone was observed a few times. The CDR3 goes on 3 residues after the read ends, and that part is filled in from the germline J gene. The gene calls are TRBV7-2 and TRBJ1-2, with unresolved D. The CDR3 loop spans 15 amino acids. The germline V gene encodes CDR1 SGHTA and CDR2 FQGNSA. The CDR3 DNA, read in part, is TGTGCCAGCAGTTTAAGTTTACTCAGCACAGATACC. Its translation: CASSLSLLSTDT. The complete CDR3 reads CASSLSLLSTDTYTF.

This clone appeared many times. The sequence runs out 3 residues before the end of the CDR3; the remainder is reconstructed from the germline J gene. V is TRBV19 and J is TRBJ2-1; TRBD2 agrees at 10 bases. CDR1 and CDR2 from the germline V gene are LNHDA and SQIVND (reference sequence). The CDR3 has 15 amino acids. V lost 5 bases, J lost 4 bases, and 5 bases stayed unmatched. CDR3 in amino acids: CASSWTGLAYNEQFF. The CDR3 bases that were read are TGTGCCAGTAGTTGGACGGGACTAGCGTACAATGAG.

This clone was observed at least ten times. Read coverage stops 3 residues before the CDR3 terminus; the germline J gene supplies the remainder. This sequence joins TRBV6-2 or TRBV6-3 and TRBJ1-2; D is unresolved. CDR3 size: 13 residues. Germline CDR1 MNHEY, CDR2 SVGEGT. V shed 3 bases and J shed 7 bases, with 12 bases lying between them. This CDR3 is CASSYSVTSGYTF. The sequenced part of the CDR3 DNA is TGTGCCAGCAGTTATTCAGTAACGAGTGGC.

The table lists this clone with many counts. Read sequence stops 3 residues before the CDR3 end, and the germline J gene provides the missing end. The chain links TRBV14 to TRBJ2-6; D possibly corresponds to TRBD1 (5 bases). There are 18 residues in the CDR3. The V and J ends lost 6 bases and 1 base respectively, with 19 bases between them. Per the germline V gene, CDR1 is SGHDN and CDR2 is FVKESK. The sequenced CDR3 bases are TGTGCCAGCAGTAGGGGTGTTAATGTCGGGTCTGGGGCCAACGTC. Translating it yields CASSRGVNVGSGANV. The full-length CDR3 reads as CASSRGVNVGSGANVLTF.

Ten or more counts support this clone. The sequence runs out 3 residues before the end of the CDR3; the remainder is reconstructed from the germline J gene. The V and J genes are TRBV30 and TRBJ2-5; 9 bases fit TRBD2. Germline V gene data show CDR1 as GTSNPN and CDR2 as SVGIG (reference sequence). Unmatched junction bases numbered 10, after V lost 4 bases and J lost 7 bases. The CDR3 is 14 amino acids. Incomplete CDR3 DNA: TGTGCCTGGACTCATCTAGCGGGAATAGGGACC. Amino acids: CAWTHLAGIGT. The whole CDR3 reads CAWTHLAGIGTQYF.

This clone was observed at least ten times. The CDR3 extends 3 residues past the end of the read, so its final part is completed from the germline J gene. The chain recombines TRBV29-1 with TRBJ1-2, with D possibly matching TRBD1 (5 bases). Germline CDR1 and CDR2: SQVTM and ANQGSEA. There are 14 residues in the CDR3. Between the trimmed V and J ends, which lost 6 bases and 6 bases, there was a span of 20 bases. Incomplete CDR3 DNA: TGCAGCGTCCCTCGCCAGGGCTTTTTAGATGGC. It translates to CSVPRQGFLDG. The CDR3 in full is CSVPRQGFLDGYTF.

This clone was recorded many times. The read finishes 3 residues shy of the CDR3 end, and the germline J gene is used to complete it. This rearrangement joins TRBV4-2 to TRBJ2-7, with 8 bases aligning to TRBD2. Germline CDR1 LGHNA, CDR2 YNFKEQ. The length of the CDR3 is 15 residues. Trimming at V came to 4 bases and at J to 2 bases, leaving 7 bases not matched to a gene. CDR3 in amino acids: CASSPIAGKAYEQYF. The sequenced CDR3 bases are TGTGCCAGCAGCCCGATAGCGGGAAAGGCCTACGAG.

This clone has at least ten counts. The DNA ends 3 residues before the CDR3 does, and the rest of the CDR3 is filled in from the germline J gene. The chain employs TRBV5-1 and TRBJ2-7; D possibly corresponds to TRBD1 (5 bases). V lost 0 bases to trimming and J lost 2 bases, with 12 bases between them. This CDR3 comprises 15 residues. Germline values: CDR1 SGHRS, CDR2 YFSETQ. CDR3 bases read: TGCGCCAGCAGCTTGGCCTTAGGGGCTACCTACGAG. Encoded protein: CASSLALGATYE. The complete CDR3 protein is CASSLALGATYEQYF.

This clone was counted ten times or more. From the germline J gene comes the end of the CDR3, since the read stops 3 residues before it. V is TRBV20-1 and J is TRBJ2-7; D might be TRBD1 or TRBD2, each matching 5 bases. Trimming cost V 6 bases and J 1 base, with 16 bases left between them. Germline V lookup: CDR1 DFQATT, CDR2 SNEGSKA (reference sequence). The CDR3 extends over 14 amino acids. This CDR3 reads CSAPDQRGSYEQYF. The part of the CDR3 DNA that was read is TGCAGTGCCCCAGATCAGAGGGGATCCTACGAG.

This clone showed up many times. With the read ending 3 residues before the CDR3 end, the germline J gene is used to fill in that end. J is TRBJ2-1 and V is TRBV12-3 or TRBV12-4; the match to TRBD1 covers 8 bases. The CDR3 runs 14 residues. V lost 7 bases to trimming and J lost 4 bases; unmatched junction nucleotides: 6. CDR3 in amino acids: CASTGQGSYNEQFF. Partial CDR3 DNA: TGTGCCAGCACCGGACAGGGCAGTTACAATGAG.

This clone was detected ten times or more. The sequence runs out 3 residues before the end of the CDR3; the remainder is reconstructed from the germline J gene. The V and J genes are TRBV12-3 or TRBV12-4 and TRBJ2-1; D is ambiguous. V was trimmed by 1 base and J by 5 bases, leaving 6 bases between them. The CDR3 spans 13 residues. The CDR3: CASSLELHNEQFF. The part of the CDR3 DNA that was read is TGTGCCAGCAGTTTAGAACTCCACAATGAG.

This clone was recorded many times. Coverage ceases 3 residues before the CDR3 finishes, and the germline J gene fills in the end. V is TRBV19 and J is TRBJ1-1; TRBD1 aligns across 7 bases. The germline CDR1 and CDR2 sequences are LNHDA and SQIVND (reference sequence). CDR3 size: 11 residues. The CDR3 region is CASRGRTMAFF. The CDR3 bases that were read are TGTGCCAGCAGGGGGAGGACAATG.

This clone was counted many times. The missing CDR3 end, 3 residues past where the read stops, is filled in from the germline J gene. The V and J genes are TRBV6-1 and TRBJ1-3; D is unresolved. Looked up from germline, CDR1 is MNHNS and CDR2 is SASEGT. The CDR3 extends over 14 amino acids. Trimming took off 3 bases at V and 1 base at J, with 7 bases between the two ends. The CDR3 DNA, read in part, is TGTGCCAGCAGTGAGCAGGAATCTGGAAACACC. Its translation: CASSEQESGNT. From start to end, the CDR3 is CASSEQESGNTIYF.

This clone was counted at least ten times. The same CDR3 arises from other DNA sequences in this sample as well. CDR3 DNA (partial): TGTGCCAGCAGTGGCACTAGCGGGGGGGCGGATACG. This codes for CASSGTSGGADT. The entire CDR3 reads CASSGTSGGADTQYF. V gene TRBV6-1 combines with J gene TRBJ2-3; 13 bases are shared with TRBD2. The read ends 3 residues shy of where the CDR3 ends; the end is completed using the germline J gene. The CDR3 has 15 amino acids. Trimming took 4 bases from V and 6 from J; bases not matched to a gene: 4. CDR1 and CDR2 (germline): MNHNS, SASEGT.